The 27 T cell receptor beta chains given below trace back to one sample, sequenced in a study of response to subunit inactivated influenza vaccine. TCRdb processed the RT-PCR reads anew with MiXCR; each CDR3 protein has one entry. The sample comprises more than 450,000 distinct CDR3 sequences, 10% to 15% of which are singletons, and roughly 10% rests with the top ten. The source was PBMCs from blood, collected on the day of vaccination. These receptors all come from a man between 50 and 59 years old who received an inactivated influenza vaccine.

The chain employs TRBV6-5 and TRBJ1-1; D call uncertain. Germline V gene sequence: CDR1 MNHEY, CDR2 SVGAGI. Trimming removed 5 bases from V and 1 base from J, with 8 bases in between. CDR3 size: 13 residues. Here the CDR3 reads CASSNYRNTEAFF. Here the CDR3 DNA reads TGTGCCAGCAGTAACTACAGGAACACTGAAGCTTTCTTT.

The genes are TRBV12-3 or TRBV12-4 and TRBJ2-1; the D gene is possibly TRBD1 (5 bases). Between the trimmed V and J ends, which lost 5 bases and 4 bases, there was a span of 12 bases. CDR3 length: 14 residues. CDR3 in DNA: TGTGCCAGCAGTAGAACAGCAGGGTACAATGAGCAGTTCTTC. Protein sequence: CASSRTAGYNEQFF.

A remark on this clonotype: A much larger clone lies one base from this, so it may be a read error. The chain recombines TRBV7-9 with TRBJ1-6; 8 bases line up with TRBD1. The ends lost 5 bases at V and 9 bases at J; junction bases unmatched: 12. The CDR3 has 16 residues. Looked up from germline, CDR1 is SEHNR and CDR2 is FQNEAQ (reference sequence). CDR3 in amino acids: CASSSIQGVLVSPLHF. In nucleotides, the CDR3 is TGTGCCAGCAGCAGTATACAGGGGGTGTTGGTTTCACCCCTCCACTTT. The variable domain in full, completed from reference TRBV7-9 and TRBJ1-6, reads DTGVSQNPRHKITKRGQNVTFRCDPISEHNRLYWYRQTLGQGPEFLTYFQNEAQLEKSRLLSDRFSAERPKGSFSTLEIQRTEQGDSAMYLCASSSIQGVLVSPLHFGNGTRLTVT.

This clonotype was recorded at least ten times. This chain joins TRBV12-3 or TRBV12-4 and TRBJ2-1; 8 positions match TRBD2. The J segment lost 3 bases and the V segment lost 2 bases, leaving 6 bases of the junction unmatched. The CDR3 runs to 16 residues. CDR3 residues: CASSLSVLAGYNEQFF. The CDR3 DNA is TGTGCCAGCAGTTTATCAGTCCTAGCGGGCTACAATGAGCAGTTCTTC.

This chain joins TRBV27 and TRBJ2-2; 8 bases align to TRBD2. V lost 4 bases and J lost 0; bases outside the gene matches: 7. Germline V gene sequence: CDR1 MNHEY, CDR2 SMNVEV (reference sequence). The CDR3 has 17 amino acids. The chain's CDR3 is CASSSGWGLANTGELFF. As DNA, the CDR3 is TGTGCCAGCAGTTCGGGGTGGGGACTAGCGAACACCGGGGAGCTGTTTTTT.

The CDR3: CASSGVNRGLEKLFF. For the CDR3, the DNA is TGTGCCAGCAGTGGAGTGAACAGGGGGCTTGAAAAACTGTTTTTT. J is TRBJ1-4 and V is TRBV2; 9 positions agree with TRBD1. The CDR3 totals 15 residues. The V gene end was trimmed by 4 bases and the J gene end by 7 bases; junction bases not matched to a gene: 7. Germline V lookup: CDR1 SNHLY, CDR2 FYNNEI.

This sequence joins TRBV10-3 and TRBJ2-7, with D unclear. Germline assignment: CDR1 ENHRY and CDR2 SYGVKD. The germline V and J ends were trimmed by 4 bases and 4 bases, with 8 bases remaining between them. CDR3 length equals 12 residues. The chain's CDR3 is CAISVTPYEQYF. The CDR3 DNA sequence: TGTGCCATCAGTGTGACCCCTTACGAGCAGTACTTC.

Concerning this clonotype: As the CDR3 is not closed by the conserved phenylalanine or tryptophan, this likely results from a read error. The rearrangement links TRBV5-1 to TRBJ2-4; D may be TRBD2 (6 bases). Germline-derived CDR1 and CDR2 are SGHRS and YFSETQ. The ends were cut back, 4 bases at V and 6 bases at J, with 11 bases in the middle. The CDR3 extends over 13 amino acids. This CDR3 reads CASSMGLPNIQYL. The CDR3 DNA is TGCGCCAGCAGCATGGGACTCCCAAACATTCAGTACTTA.

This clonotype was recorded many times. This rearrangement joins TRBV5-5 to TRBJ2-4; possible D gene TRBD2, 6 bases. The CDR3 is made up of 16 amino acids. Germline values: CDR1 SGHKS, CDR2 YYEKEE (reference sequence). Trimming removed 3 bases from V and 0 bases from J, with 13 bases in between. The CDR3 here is CASSSGVRLAKNIQYF. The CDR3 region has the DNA TGTGCCAGCAGCTCGGGAGTACGGCTAGCCAAAAACATTCAGTACTTC.

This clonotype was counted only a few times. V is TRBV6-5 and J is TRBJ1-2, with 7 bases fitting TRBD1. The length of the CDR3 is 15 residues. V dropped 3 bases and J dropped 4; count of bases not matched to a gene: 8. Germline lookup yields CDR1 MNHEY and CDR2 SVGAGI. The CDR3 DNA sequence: TGTGCCAGCAGTTATGAATATAGGGACAGCTATGGCTACACCTTC. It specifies CASSYEYRDSYGYTF.

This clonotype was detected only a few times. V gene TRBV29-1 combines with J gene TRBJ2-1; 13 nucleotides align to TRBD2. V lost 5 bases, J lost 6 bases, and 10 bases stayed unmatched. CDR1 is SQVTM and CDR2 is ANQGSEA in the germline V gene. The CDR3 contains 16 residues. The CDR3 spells CSVQPGTSGMGNEQFF. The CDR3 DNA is TGCAGCGTTCAACCCGGGACTAGCGGGATGGGCAATGAGCAGTTCTTC.

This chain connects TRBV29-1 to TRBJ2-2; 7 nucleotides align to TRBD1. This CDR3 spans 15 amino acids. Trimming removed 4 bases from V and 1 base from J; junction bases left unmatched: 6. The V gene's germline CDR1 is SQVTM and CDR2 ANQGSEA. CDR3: CSVGGRGKNTGELFF. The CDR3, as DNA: TGCAGCGTTGGGGGCAGGGGGAAGAACACCGGGGAGCTGTTTTTT.

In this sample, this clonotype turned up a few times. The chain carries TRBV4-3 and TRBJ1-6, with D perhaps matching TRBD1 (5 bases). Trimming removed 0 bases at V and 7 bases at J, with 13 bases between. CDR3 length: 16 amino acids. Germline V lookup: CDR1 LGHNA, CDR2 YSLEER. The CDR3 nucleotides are TGCGCCAGCAGCCAAGATGGGGCGCCCGGGAATTCACCCCTCCACTTT. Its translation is CASSQDGAPGNSPLHF.

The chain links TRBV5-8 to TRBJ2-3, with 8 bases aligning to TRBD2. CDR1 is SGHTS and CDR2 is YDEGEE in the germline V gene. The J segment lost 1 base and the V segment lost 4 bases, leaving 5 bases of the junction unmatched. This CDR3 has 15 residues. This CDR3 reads CASSAGGGGTDTQYF. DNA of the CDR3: TGTGCCAGCAGCGCCGGGGGGGGAGGCACAGATACGCAGTATTTT.

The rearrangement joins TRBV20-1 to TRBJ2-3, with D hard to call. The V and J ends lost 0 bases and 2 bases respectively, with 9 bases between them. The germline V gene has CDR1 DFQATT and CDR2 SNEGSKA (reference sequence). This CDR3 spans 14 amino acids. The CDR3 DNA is TGCAGTGCTAGAGACCCTCGGGCCACAGATACGCAGTATTTT. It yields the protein CSARDPRATDTQYF.

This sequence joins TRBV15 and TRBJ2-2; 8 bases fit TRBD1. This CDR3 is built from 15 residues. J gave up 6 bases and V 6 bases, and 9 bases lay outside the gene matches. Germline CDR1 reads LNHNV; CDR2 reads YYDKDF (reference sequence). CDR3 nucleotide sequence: TGTGCCACCAGGCGACACGACAGGGGAGCCGGGGAGCTGTTTTTT. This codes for CATRRHDRGAGELFF.

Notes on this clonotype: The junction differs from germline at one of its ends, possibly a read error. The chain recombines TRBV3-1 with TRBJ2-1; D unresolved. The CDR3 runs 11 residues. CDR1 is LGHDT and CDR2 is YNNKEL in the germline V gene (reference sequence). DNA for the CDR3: TGTGCCAGCAGCCAAGGGGAACCGCGGATCTTC. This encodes CASSQGEPRIF.

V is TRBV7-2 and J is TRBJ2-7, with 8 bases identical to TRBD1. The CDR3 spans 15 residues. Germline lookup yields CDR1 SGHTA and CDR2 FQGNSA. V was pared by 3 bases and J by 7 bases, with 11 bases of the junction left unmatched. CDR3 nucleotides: TGTGCCAGCAGCTTTCGCCGGGACAGGCCTGAGGAGCAGTACTTC. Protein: CASSFRRDRPEEQYF.

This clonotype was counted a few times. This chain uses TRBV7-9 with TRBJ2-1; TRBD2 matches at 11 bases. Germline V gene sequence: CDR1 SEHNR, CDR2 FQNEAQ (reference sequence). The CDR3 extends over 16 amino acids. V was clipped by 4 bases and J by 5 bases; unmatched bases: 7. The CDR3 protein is CASSYFSGRVDNEQFF. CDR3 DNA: TGTGCCAGCAGCTACTTTAGCGGGAGGGTTGACAATGAGCAGTTCTTC.

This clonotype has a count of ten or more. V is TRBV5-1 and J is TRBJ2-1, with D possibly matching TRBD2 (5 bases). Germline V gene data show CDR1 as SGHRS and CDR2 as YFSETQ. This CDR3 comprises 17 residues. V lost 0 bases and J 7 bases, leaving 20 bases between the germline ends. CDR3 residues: CASSLVLEGLLVNEQFF. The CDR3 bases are TGCGCCAGCAGCTTGGTTCTCGAGGGTTTATTAGTTAATGAGCAGTTCTTC.

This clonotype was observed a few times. In nucleotides, the CDR3 is TGTGCCAGCAGCCCCGAGGGGGCTAACTATGGCTACACCTTC. It codes for CASSPEGANYGYTF. The genes are TRBV2 and TRBJ1-2; D is possibly TRBD1 (6 bases). This CDR3 is built from 14 residues. Trimming pared 6 bases from V and 0 bases from J, leaving 11 bases between. Germline CDR1 is SNHLY and CDR2 is FYNNEI.

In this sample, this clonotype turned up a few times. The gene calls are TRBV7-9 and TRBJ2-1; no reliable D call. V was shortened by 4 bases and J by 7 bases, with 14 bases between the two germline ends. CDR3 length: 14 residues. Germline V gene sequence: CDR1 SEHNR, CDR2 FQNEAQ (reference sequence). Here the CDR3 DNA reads TGTGCCAGCAGCTCACGGAACCCGGTGAATGAGCAGTTCTTC. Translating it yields CASSSRNPVNEQFF.

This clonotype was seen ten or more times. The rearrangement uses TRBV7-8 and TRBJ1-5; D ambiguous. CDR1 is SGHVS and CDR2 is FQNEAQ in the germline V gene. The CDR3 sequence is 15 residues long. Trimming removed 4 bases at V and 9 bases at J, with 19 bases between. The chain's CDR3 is CASSSGRAVTRPQHF. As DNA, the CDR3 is TGTGCCAGCAGCTCTGGACGAGCAGTTACGAGGCCCCAGCATTTT.

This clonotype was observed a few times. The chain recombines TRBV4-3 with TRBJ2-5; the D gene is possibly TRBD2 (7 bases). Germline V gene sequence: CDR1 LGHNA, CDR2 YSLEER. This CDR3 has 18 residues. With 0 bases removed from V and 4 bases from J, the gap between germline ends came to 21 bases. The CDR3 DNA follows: TGCGCCAGCAGCCAAGATAGGTGGGGGGGCCCACTAGGAGAGACCCAGTACTTC. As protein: CASSQDRWGGPLGETQYF.

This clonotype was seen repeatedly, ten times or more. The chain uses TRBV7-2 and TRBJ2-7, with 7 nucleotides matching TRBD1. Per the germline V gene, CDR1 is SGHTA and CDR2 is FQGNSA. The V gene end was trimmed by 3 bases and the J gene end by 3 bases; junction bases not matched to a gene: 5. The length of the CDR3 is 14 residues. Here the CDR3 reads CASSLSGTDYEQYF. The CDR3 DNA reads TGTGCCAGCAGCTTGTCCGGGACAGACTACGAGCAGTACTTC.

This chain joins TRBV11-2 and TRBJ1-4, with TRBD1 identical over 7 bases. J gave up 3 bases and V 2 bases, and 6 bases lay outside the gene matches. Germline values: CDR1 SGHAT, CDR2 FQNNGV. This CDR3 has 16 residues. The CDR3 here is CASSLTDRAANEKLFF. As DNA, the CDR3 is TGTGCCAGCAGCTTAACCGACAGGGCTGCTAATGAAAAACTGTTTTTT. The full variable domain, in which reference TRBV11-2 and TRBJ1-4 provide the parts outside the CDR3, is EAGVAQSPRYKIIEKRQSVAFWCNPISGHATLYWYQQILGQGPKLLIQFQNNGVVDDSQLPKDRFSAERLKGVDSTLKIQPAKLEDSAVYLCASSLTDRAANEKLFFGSGTQLSVL.

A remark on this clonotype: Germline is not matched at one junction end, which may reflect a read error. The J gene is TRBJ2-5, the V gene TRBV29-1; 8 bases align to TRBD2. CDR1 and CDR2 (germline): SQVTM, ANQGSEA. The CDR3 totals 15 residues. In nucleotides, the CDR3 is TGCAGCGTTGAGGTCGCAGCGGGAGTTGCGGAGACGCAGTACTTC. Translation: CSVEVAAGVAETQYF.